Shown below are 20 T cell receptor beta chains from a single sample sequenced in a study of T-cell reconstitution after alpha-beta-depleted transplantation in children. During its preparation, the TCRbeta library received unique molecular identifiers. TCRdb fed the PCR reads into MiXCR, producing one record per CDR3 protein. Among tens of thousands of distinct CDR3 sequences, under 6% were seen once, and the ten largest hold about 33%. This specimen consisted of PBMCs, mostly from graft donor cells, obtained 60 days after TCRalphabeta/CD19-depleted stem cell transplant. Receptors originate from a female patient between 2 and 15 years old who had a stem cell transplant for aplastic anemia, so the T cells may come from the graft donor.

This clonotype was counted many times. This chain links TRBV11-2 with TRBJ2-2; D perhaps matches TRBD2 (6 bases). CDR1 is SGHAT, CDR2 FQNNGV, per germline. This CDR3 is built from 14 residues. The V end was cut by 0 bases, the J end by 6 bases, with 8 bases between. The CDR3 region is CASSLEPGAGELFF. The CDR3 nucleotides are TGTGCCAGCAGCTTAGAACCGGGGGCCGGGGAGCTGTTTTTT. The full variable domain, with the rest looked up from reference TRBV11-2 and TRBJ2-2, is EAGVAQSPRYKIIEKRQSVAFWCNPISGHATLYWYQQILGQGPKLLIQFQNNGVVDDSQLPKDRFSAERLKGVDSTLKIQPAKLEDSAVYLCASSLEPGAGELFFGEGSRLTVL.

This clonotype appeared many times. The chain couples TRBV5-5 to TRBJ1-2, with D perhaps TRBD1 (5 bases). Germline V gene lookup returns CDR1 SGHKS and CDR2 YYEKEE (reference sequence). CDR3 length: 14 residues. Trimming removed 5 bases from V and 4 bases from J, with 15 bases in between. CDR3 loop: CASSLTVDTYGYTF. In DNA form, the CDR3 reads TGTGCCAGCAGTTTGACAGTAGACACCTATGGCTACACCTTC.

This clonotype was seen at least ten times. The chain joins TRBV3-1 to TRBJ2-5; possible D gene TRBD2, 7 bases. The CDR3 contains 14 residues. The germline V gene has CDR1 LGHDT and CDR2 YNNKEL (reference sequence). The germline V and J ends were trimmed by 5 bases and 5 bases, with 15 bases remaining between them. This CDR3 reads CASSGGAVRETQYF. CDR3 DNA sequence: TGTGCCAGCAGCGGGGGGGCCGTGCGGGAGACCCAGTACTTC.

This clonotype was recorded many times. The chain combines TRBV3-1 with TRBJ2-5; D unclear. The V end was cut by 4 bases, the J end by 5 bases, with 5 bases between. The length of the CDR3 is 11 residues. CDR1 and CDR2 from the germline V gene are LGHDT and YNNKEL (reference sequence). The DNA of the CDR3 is TGTGCCAGCAGCCGTCGGGAGACCCAGTACTTC. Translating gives CASSRRETQYF.

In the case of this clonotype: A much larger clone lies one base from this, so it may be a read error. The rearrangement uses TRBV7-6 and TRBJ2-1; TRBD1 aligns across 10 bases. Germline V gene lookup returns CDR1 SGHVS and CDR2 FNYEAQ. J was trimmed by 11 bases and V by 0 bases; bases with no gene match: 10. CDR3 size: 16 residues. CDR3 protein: CASSLALGQGRNKQFF. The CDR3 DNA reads TGTGCCAGCAGCTTAGCGCTGGGACAGGGGAGGAATAAGCAGTTCTTC.

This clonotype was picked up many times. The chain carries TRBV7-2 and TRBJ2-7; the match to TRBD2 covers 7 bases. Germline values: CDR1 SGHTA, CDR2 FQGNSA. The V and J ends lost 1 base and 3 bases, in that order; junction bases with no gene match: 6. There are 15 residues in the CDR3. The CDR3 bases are TGTGCCAGCAGCTTAGAAATGAAGCGGGGCTACGAGCAGTACTTC. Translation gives CASSLEMKRGYEQYF.

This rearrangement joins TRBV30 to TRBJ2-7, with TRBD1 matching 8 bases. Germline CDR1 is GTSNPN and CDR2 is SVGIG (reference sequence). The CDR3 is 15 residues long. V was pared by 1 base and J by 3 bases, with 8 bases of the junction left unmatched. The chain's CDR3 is CAWSGPPGQDYEQYF. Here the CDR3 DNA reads TGTGCCTGGAGTGGTCCCCCGGGACAGGACTACGAGCAGTACTTC.

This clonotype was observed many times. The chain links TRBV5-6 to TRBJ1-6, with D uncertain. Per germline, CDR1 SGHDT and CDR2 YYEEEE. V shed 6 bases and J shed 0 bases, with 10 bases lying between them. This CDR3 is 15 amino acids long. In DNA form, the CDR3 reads TGTGCCAGCACTCGCTCAGGCTCCTATAATTCACCCCTCCACTTT. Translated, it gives CASTRSGSYNSPLHF.

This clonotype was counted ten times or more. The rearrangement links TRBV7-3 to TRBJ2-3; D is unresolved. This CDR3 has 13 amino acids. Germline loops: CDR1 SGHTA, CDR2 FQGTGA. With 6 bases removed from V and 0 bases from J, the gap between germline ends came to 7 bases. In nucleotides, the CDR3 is TGTGCCAGCAGACGTACTAGCACAGATACGCAGTATTTT. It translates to CASRRTSTDTQYF.

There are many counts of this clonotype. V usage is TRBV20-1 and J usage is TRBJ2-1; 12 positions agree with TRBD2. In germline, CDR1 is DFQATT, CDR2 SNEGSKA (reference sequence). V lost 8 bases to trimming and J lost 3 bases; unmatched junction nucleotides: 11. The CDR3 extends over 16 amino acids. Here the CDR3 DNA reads TGCAGTTGGCTGCAGACTAGCGGGAGAGACTACAATGAGCAGTTCTTC. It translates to CSWLQTSGRDYNEQFF.

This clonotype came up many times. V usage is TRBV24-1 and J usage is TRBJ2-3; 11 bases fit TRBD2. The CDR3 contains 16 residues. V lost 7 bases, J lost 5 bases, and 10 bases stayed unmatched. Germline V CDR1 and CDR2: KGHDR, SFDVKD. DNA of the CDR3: TGTGCCACCAGCCGGCTCCTAGCGGGAGGTCTAGATACGCAGTATTTT. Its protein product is CATSRLLAGGLDTQYF.

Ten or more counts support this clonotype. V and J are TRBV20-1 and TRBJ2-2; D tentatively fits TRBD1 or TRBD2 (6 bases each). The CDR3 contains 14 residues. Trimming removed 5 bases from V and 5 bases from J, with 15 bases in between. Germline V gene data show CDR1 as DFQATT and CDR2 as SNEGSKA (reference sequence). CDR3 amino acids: CSAPDLGGTGELFF. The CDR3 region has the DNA TGCAGTGCTCCGGACCTAGGGGGGACCGGGGAGCTGTTTTTT.

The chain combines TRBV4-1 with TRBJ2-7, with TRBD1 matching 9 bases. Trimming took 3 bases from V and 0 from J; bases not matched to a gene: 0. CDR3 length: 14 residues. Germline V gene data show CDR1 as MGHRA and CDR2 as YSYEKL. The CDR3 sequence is CASSQTGGSYEQYV. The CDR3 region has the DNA TGCGCCAGCAGCCAGACAGGGGGCTCCTACGAGCAGTACGTC.

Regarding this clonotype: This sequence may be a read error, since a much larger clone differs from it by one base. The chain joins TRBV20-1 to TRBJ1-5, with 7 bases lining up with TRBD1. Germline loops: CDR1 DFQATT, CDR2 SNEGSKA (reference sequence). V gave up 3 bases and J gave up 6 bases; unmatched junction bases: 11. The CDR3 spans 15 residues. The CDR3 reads CSASDRRGQGQPQHF. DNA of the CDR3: TGCAGTGCTAGCGATCGGAGGGGGCAGGGTCAGCCCCAGCATTTT.

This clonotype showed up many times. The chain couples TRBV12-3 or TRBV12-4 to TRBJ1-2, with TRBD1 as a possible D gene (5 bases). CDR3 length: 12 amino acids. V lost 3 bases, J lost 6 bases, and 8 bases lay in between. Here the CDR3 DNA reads TGTGCCAGCAGTTTCCCGGGGCATGGCTACACCTTC. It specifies CASSFPGHGYTF.

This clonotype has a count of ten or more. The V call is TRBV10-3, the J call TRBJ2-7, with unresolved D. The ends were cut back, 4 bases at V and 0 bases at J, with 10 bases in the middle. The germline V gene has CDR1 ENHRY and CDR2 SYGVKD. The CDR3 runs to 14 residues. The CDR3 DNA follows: TGTGCCATCAGTGCCGGTCAAAGCTCCTACGAGCAGTACTTC. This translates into CAISAGQSSYEQYF.

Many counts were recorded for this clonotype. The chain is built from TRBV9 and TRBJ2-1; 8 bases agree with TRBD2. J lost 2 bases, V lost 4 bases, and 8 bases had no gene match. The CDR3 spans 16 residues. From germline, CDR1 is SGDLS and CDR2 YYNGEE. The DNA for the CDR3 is TGTGCCAGCAGCCCAATCGGGAGGGTTACCTACAATGAGCAGTTCTTC. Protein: CASSPIGRVTYNEQFF.

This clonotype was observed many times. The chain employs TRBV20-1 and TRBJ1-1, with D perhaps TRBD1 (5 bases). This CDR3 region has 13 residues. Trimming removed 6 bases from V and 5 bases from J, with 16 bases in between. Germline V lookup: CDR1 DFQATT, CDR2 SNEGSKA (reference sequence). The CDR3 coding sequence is TGCAGTGCCCCGGGGGAGGGAGGGACTGAAGCTTTCTTT. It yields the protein CSAPGEGGTEAFF.

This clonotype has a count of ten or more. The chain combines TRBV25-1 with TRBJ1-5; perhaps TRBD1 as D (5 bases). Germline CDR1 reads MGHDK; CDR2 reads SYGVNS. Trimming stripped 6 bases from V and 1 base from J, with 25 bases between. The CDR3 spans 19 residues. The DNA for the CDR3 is TGTGCCAGCAGCTTCTCCGGGACTGCATTTATTGAGAGCAATCAGCCCCAGCATTTT. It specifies CASSFSGTAFIESNQPQHF.

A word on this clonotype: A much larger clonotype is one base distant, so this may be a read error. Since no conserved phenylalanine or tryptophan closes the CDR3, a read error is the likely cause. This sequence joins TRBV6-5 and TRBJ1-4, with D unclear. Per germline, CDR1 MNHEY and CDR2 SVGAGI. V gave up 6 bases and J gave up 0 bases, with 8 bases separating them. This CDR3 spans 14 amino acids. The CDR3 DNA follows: TGTGCCAGCAGGATCCGGACAACTAATGAAAAACTGTTTTTA. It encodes CASRIRTTNEKLFL.